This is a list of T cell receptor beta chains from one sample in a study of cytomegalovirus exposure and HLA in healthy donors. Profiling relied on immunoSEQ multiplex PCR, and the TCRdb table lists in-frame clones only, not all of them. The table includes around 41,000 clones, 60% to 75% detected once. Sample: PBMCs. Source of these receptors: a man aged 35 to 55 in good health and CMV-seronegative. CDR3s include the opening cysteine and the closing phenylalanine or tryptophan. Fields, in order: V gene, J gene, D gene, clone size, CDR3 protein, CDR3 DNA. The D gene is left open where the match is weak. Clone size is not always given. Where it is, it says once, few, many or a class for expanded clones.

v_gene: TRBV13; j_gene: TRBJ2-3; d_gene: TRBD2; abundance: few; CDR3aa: CASSPRREGGTDTQYF; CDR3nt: TGTGCCAGCAGCCCCCGCCGGGAGGGGGGCACAGATACGCAGTATTTT
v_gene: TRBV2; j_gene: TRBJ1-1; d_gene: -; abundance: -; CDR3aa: CASGGEIEAFF; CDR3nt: TGTGCCAGCGGGGGGGAGATAGAAGCTTTCTTT
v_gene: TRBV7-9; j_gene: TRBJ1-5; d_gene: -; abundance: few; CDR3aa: CASSLWLGGISNQPQHF; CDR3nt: TGTGCCAGCAGCTTATGGCTCGGAGGGATTAGCAATCAGCCCCAGCATTTT
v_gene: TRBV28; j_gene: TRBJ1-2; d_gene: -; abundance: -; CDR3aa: CASRSAGVGGYTF; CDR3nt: TGTGCCAGCAGATCAGCAGGGGTGGGTGGCTACACCTTC
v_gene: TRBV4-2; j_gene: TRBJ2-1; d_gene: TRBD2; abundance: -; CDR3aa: CASSPAGTSFDHEQFF; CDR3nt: TGTGCCAGCAGCCCCGCCGGGACTAGTTTTGACCATGAGCAGTTCTTC
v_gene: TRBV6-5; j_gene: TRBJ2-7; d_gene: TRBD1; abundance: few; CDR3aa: CASSYDRGPFGEQYF; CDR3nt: TGTGCCAGCAGTTACGACAGGGGGCCCTTTGGGGAGCAGTACTTC
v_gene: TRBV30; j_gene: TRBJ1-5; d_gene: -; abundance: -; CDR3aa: CAWSGNESPGNQPQHF; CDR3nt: TGTGCCTGGAGTGGAAACGAATCCCCGGGCAATCAGCCCCAGCATTTT
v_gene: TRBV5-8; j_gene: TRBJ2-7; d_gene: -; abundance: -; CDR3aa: CASSVDGRGLFYEQYF; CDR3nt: TGTGCCAGCAGCGTTGACGGCCGCGGTCTTTTTTACGAGCAGTACTTC
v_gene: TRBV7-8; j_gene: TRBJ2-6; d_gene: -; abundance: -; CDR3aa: CASSLDGYGANVLTF; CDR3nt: TGTGCCAGCAGCTTAGACGGGTATGGGGCCAACGTCCTGACTTTC
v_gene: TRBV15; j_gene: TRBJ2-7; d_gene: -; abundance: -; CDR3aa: CATTSGRELLEQYF; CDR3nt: TGTGCCACCACCTCGGGAAGGGAATTGCTCGAGCAGTACTTC
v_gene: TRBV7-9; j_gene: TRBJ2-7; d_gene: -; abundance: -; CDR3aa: CASSLGGTVSYEQYF; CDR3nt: TGTGCCAGCAGCTTAGGTGGCACAGTCTCCTACGAGCAGTACTTC
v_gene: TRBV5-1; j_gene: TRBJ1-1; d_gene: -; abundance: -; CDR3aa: CASSHHPGDTEAFF; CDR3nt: TGCGCCAGCAGCCACCATCCGGGGGACACTGAAGCTTTCTTT
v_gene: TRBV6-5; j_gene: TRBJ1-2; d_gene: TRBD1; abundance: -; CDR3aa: CASSYLRTGNYGYTF; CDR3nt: TGTGCCAGCAGTTACCTTCGGACAGGGAACTATGGCTACACCTTC
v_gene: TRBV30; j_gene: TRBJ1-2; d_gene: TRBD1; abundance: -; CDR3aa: CAYRTGSIYGYTF; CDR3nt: TGTGCCTACCGGACAGGGTCGATCTATGGCTACACCTTC
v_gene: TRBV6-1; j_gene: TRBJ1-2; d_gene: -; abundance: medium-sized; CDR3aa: CASSDLFRTDGYTF; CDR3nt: TGTGCCAGCAGTGACCTCTTTCGCACAGATGGCTACACCTTC
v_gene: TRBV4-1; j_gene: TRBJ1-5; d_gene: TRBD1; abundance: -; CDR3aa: CASSWGTADQPQHF; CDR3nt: TGCGCCAGCAGCTGGGGGACAGCCGATCAGCCCCAGCATTTT
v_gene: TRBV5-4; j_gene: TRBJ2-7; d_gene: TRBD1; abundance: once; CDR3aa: CASSTIEDRGYEQYF; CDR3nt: TGTGCCAGCAGCACTATAGAAGACAGGGGCTACGAGCAGTACTTC
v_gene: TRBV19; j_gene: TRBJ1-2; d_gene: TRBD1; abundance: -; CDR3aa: CASSNHRTGQDYGYTF; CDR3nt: TGTGCCAGTAGTAACCATCGGACCGGACAGGACTATGGCTACACCTTC
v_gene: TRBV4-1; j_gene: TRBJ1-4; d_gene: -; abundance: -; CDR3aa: CASSPSGVNEKLFF; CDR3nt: TGCGCCAGCAGCCCGTCGGGGGTTAATGAAAAACTGTTTTTT